This TCR beta chain was retrieved from a study of cytomegalovirus exposure and HLA in healthy donors. At the level of the study: Early release data held tens of millions of unique TCRs from HLA-typed donors. Regarding the study as a whole: It was 150 to 200 TCR beta chains that were listed as cytomegalovirus-associated. Reportedly, HLA-A and HLA-B alleles of most subjects were accurately predicted from TCR beta.

Primers: 60 Vbeta forward and 13 Jbeta reverse. Using immunoSEQ multiplex PCR, the repertoire was profiled, and TCRdb retains in-frame clones only, with some absent. The sample contains 150,000 to 200,000 clones, about 80% of which appear only once. Concerning this clone itself: Its antigen is unidentified.

This CDR3 has 14 residues. V lost 5 bases to trimming and J lost 1 base, with 13 bases between them. Looked up from germline, CDR1 is SGHKS and CDR2 is YYEKEE (reference sequence). Sequencing was done on a sample of PBMCs. V is TRBV5-5 and J is TRBJ2-7; maybe TRBD1 (5 bases). This sequence originates from a woman aged 18-29 years in good health and CMV-seropositive. Here the CDR3 DNA reads TGTGCCAGCAGTAACGACGGACATTCCTACGAGCAGTACTTC. As protein: CASSNDGHSYEQYF.